This T cell receptor beta chain was identified in a study of spatial heterogeneity in lung cancer. Study-level background: Compared with alpha-chain sequences, beta-chain sequences were consistently detected in greater numbers.

The table lists this clonotype with many counts. As yet, its antigen is unknown. Overall study findings and caveats: Blood contained ubiquitous expanded tumor TCRs more at resection than at follow-up.

The library protocol tagged each TCR cDNA with a unique molecular identifier. Each CDR3 protein gets one entry after TCRdb re-called the 5' RACE reads with MiXCR. The top ten clones hold approximately 17% of a sample with some 120,000 distinct CDR3 sequences, 9% to 15% of them seen once. V was clipped by 3 bases and J by 5 bases; unmatched bases: 6. The CDR3 runs to 14 residues. Time point described: blood at routine non-recurrence follow-up after resection. Unsorted whole RNA from tumor, nontumor lung or frozen PBMC underwent sequencing. This receptor was obtained from a male donor with early-stage non-small cell lung cancer. Sequenced material: PBMCs, taken at follow-up. This chain uses TRBV12-3 or TRBV12-4 with TRBJ1-1, with 7 nucleotides matching TRBD1. The CDR3 loop reads CASSFEGAGTEAFF. DNA of the CDR3: TGTGCCAGCAGTTTTGAGGGGGCAGGGACTGAAGCTTTCTTT.